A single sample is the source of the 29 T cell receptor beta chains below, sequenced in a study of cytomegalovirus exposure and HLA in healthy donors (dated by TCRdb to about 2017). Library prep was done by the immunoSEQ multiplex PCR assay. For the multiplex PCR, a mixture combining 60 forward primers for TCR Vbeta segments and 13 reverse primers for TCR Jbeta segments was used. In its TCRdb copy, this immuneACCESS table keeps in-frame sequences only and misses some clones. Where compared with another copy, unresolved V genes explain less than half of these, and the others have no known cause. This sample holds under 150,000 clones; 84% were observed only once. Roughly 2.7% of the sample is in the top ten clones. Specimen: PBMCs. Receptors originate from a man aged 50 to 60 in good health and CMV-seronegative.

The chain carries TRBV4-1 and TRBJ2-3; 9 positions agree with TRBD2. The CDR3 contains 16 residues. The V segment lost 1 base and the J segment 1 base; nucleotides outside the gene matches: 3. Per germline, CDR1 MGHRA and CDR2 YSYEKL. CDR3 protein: CASSQARTSGTDTQYF. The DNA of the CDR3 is TGCGCCAGCAGCCAAGCTAGGACTAGCGGCACAGATACGCAGTATTTT.

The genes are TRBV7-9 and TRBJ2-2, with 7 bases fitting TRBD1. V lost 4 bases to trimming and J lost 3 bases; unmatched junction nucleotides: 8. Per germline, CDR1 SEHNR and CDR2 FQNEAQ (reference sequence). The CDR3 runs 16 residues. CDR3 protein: CASSSMPGQHTGELFF. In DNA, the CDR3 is TGTGCCAGCAGCTCGATGCCGGGACAGCACACCGGGGAGCTGTTTTTT.

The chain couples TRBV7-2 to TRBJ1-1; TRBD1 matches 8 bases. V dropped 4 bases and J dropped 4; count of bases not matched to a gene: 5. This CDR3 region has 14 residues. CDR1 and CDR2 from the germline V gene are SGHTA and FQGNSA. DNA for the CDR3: TGTGCCAGCAGCTCCGACAGGGGAGCCACTGAAGCTTTCTTT. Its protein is CASSSDRGATEAFF.

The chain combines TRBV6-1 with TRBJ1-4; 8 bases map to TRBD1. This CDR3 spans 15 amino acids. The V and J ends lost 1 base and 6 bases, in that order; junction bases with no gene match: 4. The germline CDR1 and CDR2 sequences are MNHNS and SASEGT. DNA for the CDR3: TGTGCCAGCAGTGAAGTCAGGGGGCTTGATGAAAAACTGTTTTTT. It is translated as CASSEVRGLDEKLFF.

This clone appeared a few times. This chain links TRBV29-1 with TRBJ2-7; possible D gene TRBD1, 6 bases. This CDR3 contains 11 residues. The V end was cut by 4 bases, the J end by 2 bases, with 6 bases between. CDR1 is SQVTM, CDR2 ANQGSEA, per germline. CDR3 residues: CSVGDTYEQYF. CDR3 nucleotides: TGCAGCGTTGGGGACACCTACGAGCAGTACTTC.

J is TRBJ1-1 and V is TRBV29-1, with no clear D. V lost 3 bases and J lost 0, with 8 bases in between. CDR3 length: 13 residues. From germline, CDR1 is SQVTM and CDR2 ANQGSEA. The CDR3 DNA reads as TGCAGCGTTGATCTCGAGGTGAACACTGAAGCTTTCTTT. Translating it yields CSVDLEVNTEAFF.

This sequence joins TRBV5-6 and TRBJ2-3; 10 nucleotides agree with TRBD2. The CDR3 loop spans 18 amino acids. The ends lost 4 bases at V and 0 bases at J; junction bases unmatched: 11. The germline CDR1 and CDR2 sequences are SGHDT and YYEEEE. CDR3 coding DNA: TGTGCCAGCAGCGATAGCGGGGGGCCCCTCCATAGCACAGATACGCAGTATTTT. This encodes CASSDSGGPLHSTDTQYF.

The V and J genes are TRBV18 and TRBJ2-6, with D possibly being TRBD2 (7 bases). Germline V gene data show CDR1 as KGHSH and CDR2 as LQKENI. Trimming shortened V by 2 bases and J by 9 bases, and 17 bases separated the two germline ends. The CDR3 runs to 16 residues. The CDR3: CASSPEGGASNNVLTF. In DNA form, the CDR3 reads TGTGCCAGCTCACCAGAGGGGGGGGCCTCGAACAACGTCCTGACTTTC.

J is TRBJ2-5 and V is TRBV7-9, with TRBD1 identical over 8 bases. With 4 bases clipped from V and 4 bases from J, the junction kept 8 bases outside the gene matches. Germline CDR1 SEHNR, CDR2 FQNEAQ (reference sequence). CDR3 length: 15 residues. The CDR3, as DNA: TGTGCCAGCAGCTCAGAGACAGGGGAGAGAGAGACCCAGTACTTC. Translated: CASSSETGERETQYF.

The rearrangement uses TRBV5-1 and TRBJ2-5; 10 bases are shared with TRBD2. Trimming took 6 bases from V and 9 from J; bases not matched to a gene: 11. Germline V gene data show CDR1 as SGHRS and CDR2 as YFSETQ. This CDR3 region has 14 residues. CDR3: CASNSGLATPAQYF. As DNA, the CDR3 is TGCGCCAGCAATTCGGGACTAGCGACTCCGGCCCAGTACTTC.

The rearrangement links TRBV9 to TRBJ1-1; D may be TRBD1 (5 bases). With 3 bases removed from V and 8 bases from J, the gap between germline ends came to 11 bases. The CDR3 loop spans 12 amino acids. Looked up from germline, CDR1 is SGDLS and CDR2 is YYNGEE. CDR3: CASSASGPEAFF. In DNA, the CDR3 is TGTGCCAGCAGCGCTTCAGGGCCCGAAGCTTTCTTT. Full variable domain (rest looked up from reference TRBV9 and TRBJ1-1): DSGVTQTPKHLITATGQRVTLRCSPRSGDLSVYWYQQSLDQGLQFLIQYYNGEERAKGNILERFSAQQFPDLHSELNLSSLELGDSALYFCASSASGPEAFFGQGTRLTVV.

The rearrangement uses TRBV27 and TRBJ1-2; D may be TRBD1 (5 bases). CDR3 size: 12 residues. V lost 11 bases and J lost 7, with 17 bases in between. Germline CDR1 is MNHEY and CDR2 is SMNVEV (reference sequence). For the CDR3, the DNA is TGTGCCGCAGGGCCCTCCGGCAGTGGCTACACCTTC. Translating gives CAAGPSGSGYTF.

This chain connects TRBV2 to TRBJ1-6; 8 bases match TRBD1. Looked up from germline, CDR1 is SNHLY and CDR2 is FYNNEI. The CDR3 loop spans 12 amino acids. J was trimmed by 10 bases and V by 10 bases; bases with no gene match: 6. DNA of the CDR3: TGTGCCAAAGGACAGGGAGACTCACCCCTCCACTTT. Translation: CAKGQGDSPLHF.

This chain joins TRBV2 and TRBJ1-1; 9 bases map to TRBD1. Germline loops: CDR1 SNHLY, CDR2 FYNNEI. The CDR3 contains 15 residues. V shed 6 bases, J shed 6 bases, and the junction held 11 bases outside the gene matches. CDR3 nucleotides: TGTGCCAGCAGGGGGGACAGGGTTGGGGATCCTGAAGCTTTCTTT. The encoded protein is CASRGDRVGDPEAFF.

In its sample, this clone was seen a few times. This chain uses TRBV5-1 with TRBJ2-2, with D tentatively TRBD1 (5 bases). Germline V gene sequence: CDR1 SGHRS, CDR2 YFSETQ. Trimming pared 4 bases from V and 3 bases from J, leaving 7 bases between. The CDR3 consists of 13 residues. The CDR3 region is CASSLTDTGELFF. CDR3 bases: TGCGCCAGCAGCCTGACAGACACCGGGGAGCTGTTTTTT.

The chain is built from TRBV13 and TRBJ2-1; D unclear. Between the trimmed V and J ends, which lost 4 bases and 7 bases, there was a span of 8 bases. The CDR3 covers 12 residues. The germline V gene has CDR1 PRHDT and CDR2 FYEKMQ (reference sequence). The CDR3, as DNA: TGTGCCAGCAGCTCGGCTAGAAATGAGCAGTTCTTC. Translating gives CASSSARNEQFF.

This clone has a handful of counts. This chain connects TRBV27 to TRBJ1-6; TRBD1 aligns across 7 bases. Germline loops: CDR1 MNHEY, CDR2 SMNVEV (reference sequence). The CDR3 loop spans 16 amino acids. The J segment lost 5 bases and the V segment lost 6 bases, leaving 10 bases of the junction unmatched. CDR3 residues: CASREDRLRDNSPLHF. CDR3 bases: TGTGCCAGCAGAGAGGACAGGTTGAGGGATAATTCACCCCTCCACTTT.

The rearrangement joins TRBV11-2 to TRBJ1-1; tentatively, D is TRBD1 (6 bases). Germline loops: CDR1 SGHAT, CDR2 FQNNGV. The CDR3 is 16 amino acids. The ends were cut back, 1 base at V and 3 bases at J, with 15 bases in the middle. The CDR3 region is CASSLARGEGDTEAFF. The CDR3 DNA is TGTGCCAGCAGCTTAGCCCGCGGGGAGGGGGACACTGAAGCTTTCTTT.

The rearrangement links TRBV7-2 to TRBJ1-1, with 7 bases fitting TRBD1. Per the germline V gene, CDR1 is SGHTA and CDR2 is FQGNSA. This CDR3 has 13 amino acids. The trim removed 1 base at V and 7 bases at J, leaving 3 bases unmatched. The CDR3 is CASSLVTGVEAFF. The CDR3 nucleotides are TGTGCCAGCAGCTTAGTCACAGGGGTTGAAGCTTTCTTT.

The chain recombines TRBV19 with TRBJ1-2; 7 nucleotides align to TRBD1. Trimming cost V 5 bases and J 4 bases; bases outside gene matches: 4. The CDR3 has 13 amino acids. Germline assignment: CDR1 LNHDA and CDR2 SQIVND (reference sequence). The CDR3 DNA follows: TGTGCCAGTAGTGGGGGACAGAGCTATGGCTACACCTTC. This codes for CASSGGQSYGYTF.

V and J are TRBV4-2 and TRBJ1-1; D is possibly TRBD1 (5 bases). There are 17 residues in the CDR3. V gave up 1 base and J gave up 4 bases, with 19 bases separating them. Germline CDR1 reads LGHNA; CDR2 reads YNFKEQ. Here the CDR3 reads CASSQVSMGPKGTEAFF. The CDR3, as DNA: TGTGCCAGCAGCCAAGTTTCGATGGGGCCGAAGGGCACTGAAGCTTTCTTT.

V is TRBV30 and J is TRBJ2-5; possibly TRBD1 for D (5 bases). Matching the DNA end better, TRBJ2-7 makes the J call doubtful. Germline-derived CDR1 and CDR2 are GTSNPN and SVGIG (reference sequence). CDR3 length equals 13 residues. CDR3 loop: CAWTMDKSYEQYF. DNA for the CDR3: TGTGCCTGGACTATGGACAAGTCCTACGAGCAGTACTTC.

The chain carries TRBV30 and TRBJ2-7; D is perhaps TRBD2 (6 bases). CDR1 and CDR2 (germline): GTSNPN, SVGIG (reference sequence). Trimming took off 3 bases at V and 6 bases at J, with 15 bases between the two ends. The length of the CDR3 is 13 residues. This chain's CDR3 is CAWRRDPGSEQYF. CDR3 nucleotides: TGTGCCTGGAGGCGGGACCCTGGGTCCGAGCAGTACTTC.

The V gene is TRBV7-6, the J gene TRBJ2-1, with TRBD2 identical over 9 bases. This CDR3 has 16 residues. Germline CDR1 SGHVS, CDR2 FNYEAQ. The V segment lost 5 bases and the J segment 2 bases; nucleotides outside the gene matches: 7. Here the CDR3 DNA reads TGTGCCAGCAGCACAGAGACTAGCGGTCCCTACAATGAGCAGTTCTTC. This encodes CASSTETSGPYNEQFF. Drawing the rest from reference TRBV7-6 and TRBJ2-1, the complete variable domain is GAGVSQSPRYKVTKRGQDVALRCDPISGHVSLYWYRQALGQGPEFLTYFNYEAQQDKSGLPNDRFSAERPEGSISTLTIQRTEQRDSAMYRCASSTETSGPYNEQFFGPGTRLTVL.

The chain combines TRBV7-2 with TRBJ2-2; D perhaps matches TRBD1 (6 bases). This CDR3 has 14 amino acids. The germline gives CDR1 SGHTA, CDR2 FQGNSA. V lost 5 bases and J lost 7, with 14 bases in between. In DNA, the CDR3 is TGTGCCAGCAGCCCTCAGAGGACAGACGGGGAGCTGTTTTTT. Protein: CASSPQRTDGELFF. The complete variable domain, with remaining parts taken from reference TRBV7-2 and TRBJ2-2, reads GAGVSQSPSNKVTEKGKDVELRCDPISGHTALYWYRQSLGQGLEFLIYFQGNSAPDKSGLPSDRFSAERTGGSVSTLTIQRTQQEDSAVYLCASSPQRTDGELFFGEGSRLTVL.

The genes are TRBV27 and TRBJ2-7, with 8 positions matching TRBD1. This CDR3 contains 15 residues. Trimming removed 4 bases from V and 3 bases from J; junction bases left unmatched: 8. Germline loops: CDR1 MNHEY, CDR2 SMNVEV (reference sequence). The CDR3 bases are TGTGCCAGCAGTTCTATCGGACAGGGAGGCTACGAGCAGTACTTC. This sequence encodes CASSSIGQGGYEQYF.

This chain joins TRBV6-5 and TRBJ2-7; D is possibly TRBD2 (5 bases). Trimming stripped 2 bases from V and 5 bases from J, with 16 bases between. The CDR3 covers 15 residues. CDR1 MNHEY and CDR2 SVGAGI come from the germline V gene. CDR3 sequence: CASSYTDSGPNEQYF. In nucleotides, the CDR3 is TGTGCCAGCAGTTACACGGACTCAGGTCCCAACGAGCAGTACTTC.

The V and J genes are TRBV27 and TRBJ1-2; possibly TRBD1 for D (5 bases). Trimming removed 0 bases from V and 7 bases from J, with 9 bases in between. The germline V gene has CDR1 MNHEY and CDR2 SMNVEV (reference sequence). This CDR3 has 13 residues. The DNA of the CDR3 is TGTGCCAGCAGTTTATCGCTCGGGGGTGGCTACACCTTC. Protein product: CASSLSLGGGYTF.

DNA of the CDR3: TGTGCCTGGAGTTCACAGGGTAATAACCCCATATATTTT. It is translated as CAWSSQGNNPIYF. The chain employs TRBV30 and TRBJ1-3; the D gene is possibly TRBD1 (6 bases). The V end lost 2 bases, the J end lost 11 bases, and 16 bases lay between the germline ends. CDR3 length: 13 amino acids. CDR1 GTSNPN and CDR2 SVGIG come from the germline V gene (reference sequence).